This entry lists 14 T cell receptor beta chains sequenced from one sample in a study of blood T cell repertoires in COVID-19. TCRdb's copy holds only in-frame clones and misses some; the assay was immunoSEQ multiplex PCR. The table has roughly 100,000 clones, about 87% seen once; the top ten hold about 3%. The sequenced material came from peripheral blood. The source is a man aged 50 to 60 with active or convalescent COVID-19.

V gene TRBV2 combines with J gene TRBJ2-2, with 7 nucleotides matching TRBD1. From germline, CDR1 is SNHLY and CDR2 FYNNEI. The V segment lost 6 bases and the J segment 5 bases; nucleotides outside the gene matches: 6. The CDR3 covers 14 residues. CDR3 sequence reads: CASSPTGETGELFF. The CDR3 region has the DNA TGTGCCAGCAGCCCCACAGGGGAGACCGGGGAGCTGTTTTTT.

The chain uses TRBV6-9 and TRBJ2-7; 7 bases fit TRBD2. Germline loops: CDR1 MNHGY, CDR2 SVAAGI. CDR3 length: 13 residues. V dropped 8 bases and J dropped 2; count of bases not matched to a gene: 6. This CDR3 is CASEAGETYEQYV. As DNA, the CDR3 is TGTGCCAGCGAGGCGGGGGAAACCTACGAGCAGTACGTC.

The rearrangement joins TRBV11-2 to TRBJ2-7; tentative D call: TRBD1 (5 bases). Germline CDR1 reads SGHAT; CDR2 reads FQNNGV. This CDR3 has 14 amino acids. V lost 0 bases to trimming and J lost 2 bases, with 8 bases between them. DNA of the CDR3: TGTGCCAGCAGCTTAGAGGGCAGGGCCTACGAGCAGTACTTC. Translating it yields CASSLEGRAYEQYF. The variable domain in full, with the rest retrieved from reference TRBV11-2 and TRBJ2-7, is EAGVAQSPRYKIIEKRQSVAFWCNPISGHATLYWYQQILGQGPKLLIQFQNNGVVDDSQLPKDRFSAERLKGVDSTLKIQPAKLEDSAVYLCASSLEGRAYEQYFGPGTRLTVT.

J is TRBJ2-3 and V is TRBV11-2, with D maybe TRBD2 (6 bases). The CDR3 contains 15 residues. The ends were cut back, 5 bases at V and 9 bases at J, with 21 bases in the middle. Germline V gives CDR1 SGHAT, CDR2 FQNNGV. CDR3 in amino acids: CASSPDYLPGETQYF. CDR3 nucleotides: TGTGCCAGCAGCCCGGACTACCTCCCTGGGGAGACGCAGTATTTT.

The chain carries TRBV19 and TRBJ2-5, with TRBD1 matching over 7 bases. Germline loops: CDR1 LNHDA, CDR2 SQIVND (reference sequence). V lost 3 bases and J lost 1; bases outside the gene matches: 11. The CDR3 extends over 17 amino acids. The CDR3, as DNA: TGTGCCAGTAGTATGCGATCCGGGGCAGGGGGCCAAGAGACCCAGTACTTC. Translated: CASSMRSGAGGQETQYF.

This chain joins TRBV28 and TRBJ2-3, with 7 bases lining up with TRBD2. V lost 8 bases, J lost 6 bases, and 14 bases stayed unmatched. The germline CDR1 and CDR2 sequences are MDHEN and SYDVKM. The CDR3 length is 15 residues. CDR3 in DNA: TGTGCCAGCCACACCCCCGGGGGGTCGCGGGATACGCAGTATTTT. Translated, it gives CASHTPGGSRDTQYF. Supplemented by reference TRBV28 and TRBJ2-3, the full variable domain reads DVKVTQSSRYLVKRTGEKVFLECVQDMDHENMFWYRQDPGLGLRLIYFSYDVKMKEKGDIPEGYSVSREKKERFSLILESASTNQTSMYLCASHTPGGSRDTQYFGPGTRLTVL.

The genes are TRBV30 and TRBJ1-1, with TRBD1 identical over 8 bases. The V segment lost 8 bases and the J segment 2 bases; nucleotides outside the gene matches: 4. The CDR3 covers 12 residues. Germline CDR1 is GTSNPN and CDR2 is SVGIG (reference sequence). CDR3 amino acids: CAQDRANTEAFF. The DNA of the CDR3 is TGTGCCCAGGACAGGGCAAACACTGAAGCTTTCTTT.

The chain links TRBV5-1 to TRBJ2-2; no firm D call. The CDR3 contains 13 residues. The V gene lost 0 bases and the J gene lost 5 bases, with 5 bases spanning the gap. The germline CDR1 and CDR2 sequences are SGHRS and YFSETQ. CDR3 DNA sequence: TGCGCCAGCAGCTTGGGGGCAACCGGGGAGCTGTTTTTT. Its protein product is CASSLGATGELFF. Variable domain in full (rest from reference TRBV5-1 and TRBJ2-2): KAGVTQTPRYLIKTRGQQVTLSCSPISGHRSVSWYQQTPGQGLQFLFEYFSETQRNKGNFPGRFSGRQFSNSRSEMNVSTLELGDSALYLCASSLGATGELFFGEGSRLTVL.

V and J are TRBV28 and TRBJ2-6; 11 bases fit TRBD1. The CDR3 extends over 19 amino acids. V dropped 6 bases and J dropped 4; count of bases not matched to a gene: 14. Germline loops: CDR1 MDHEN, CDR2 SYDVKM. The CDR3 bases are TGTGCCAGCAGCTCAACCCCCGGGACAGGGGGTGCGGGGGCCAACGTCCTGACTTTC. This translates into CASSSTPGTGGAGANVLTF. The full variable domain, its missing parts supplied by reference TRBV28 and TRBJ2-6, is DVKVTQSSRYLVKRTGEKVFLECVQDMDHENMFWYRQDPGLGLRLIYFSYDVKMKEKGDIPEGYSVSREKKERFSLILESASTNQTSMYLCASSSTPGTGGAGANVLTFGAGSRLTVL.

J is TRBJ2-5 and V is TRBV6-4; tentatively, D is TRBD2 (5 bases). Deletions cut 0 bases from V and 7 bases from J, with 12 bases between. Germline V gene lookup returns CDR1 MRHNA and CDR2 SNTAGT. CDR3 length equals 14 residues. In nucleotides, the CDR3 is TGTGCCAGCAGTGACTCGAGCGGATCAAGGACCCAGTACTTC. Its translation is CASSDSSGSRTQYF.

V and J are TRBV4-1 and TRBJ2-3, with 10 bases that match TRBD1. Trimming at V came to 4 bases and at J to 4 bases, leaving 2 bases not matched to a gene. The CDR3 loop spans 14 amino acids. CDR1 and CDR2 from the germline V gene are MGHRA and YSYEKL. CDR3 coding DNA: TGCGCCAGCAGCCCCGGACAGGGGGCAGATACGCAGTATTTT. Amino acids: CASSPGQGADTQYF.

The V and J genes are TRBV5-8 and TRBJ2-7; 7 positions agree with TRBD2. CDR3 length: 13 amino acids. In germline, CDR1 is SGHTS, CDR2 YDEGEE. V lost 3 bases and J lost 2; bases outside the gene matches: 2. CDR3 loop: CASSWTSPYEQYF. The CDR3 coding sequence is TGTGCCAGCAGCTGGACTAGTCCCTACGAGCAGTACTTC.

In this sample, this clone turned up once. The chain links TRBV10-1 to TRBJ2-3; TRBD2 is a possible D gene (6 bases). The CDR3 has 14 residues. Germline assignment: CDR1 WNHNN and CDR2 SYGVQD (reference sequence). Trimming stripped 3 bases from V and 3 bases from J, with 10 bases between. CDR3 DNA sequence: TGCGCCAGCAGTGATCTAGCGACGACAGATACGCAGTATTTT. This translates into CASSDLATTDTQYF.

J is TRBJ1-2 and V is TRBV6-5, with 8 bases identical to TRBD1. Germline CDR1 is MNHEY and CDR2 is SVGAGI. The V and J ends lost 6 bases and 7 bases, in that order; junction bases with no gene match: 10. The CDR3 has 14 amino acids. CDR3 sequence: CASSDGQGISGYTF. DNA of the CDR3: TGTGCCAGCAGCGATGGACAGGGAATCAGTGGCTACACCTTC.